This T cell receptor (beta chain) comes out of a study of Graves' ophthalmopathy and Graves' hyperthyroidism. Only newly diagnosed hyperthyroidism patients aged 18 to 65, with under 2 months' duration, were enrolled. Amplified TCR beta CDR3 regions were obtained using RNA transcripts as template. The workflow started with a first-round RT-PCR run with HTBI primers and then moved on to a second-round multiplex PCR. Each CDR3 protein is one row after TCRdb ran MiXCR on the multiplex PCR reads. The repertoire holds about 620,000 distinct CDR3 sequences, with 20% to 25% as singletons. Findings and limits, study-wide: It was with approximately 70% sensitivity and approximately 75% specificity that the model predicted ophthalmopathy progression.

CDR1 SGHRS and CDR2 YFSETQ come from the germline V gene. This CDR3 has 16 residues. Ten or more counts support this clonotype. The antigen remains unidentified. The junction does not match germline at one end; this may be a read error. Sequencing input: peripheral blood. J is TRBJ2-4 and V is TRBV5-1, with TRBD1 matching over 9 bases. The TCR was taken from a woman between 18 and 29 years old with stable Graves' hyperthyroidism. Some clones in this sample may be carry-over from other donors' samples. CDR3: CASSSGTGKRGNIKYF. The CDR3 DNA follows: TGCGCCAGCAGCTCCGGGACAGGGAAAAGGGGAAACATTAAGTACTTC. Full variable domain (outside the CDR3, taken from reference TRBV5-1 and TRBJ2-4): KAGVTQTPRYLIKTRGQQVTLSCSPISGHRSVSWYQQTPGQGLQFLFEYFSETQRNKGNFPGRFSGRQFSNSRSEMNVSTLELGDSALYLCASSSGTGKRGNIKYFGAGTRLSVL.